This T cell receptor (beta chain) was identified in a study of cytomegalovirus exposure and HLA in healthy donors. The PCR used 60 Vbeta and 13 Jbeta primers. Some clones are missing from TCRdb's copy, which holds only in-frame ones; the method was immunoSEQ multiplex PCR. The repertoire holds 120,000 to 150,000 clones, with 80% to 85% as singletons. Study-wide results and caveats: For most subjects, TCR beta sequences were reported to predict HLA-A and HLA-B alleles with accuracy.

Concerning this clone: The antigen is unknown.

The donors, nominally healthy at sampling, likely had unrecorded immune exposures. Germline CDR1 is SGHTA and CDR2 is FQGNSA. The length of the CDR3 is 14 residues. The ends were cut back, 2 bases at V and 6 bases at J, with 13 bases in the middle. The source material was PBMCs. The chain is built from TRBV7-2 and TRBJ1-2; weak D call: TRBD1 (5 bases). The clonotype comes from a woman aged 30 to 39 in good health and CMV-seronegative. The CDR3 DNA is TGTGCCAGCAGCTTACGGCGGGGGAGCGATGGCTACACCTTC. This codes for CASSLRRGSDGYTF.